This T cell receptor beta chain was sequenced for a study of cytomegalovirus exposure and HLA in healthy donors (dated by TCRdb to the late 2010s). In the study overall: An earlier analysis of some 600 of the donors reported 250 to 350 Gb of sequence data and 100 million to 120 million unique TCR beta sequences obtained from about 170 million T cells. About 300 gigabases of sequencing data and 91 million or so unique TCR sequences made up an early release that covered fewer than 650 HLA-typed donors. The genetic ancestry cluster associated with self-reported Caucasian donors included roughly four fifths of the 300 to 400 genotyped donors. The study aimed to test whether cataloging public T cell receptors could reveal signatures of past pathogen exposure. Using immunosequencing, the study profiled T cell repertoires from about 610 subjects and related those repertoires to cytomegalovirus serostatus. A separate validation cohort of over a hundred different subjects was used in addition to the 666-subject first cohort. The study combined high-throughput TCR immunosequencing, statistical association of individual TCRs with disease status, and machine learning to predict cytomegalovirus infection status. To study patterns of TCR occurrence, a later analysis re-analyzed previously published TCR beta repertoires from hundreds of donors and added high-resolution HLA genotyping. Rather than drawing on any new phenotypic data, the later analysis identified candidate immune exposures from TCR beta sequences and the way those sequences occurred across donors. An earlier analysis of 587 of the donors applied high-throughput TCR beta sequencing to assess whether each TCR beta V gene segment acted as functional or pseudogenic. Donor age, sex, ethnicity and CMV serostatus were collected together with the repertoire data. Genome-wide SNP genotypes for about 65% of the 666 donors were used in a later genetic analysis, which treated that subset as a discovery cohort. Every repertoire in the discovery cohort had been generated on one and the same sequencing platform. HLA typing covered class I and class II loci at four-digit resolution. Typing coverage differed by locus: A, B, C, DRB1 and DQB1 were typed in roughly 629-630 donors, DQA1 in 522, DPA1 in around 600, and DPB1 in 400 to 480. Several DR-DQ haplotypes were treated as single units for association and clustering because of strong linkage in the cohort. Among 398 genotyped donors of the cohort, an average of around 240,000 unique TCR beta nucleotide sequences were sequenced per donor, about a sixth of them non-productive. What the authors observed across the whole study: A further reported finding was that TCR beta sequences accurately predicted the HLA-A and HLA-B alleles for most subjects in the first cohort. A few of the identified cytomegalovirus-associated TCR beta chains were confirmed in vitro to be specific for cytomegalovirus antigens. Assigning TCR associations to individual alleles was difficult when HLA alleles, especially DR and DQ, strongly co-occurred. According to a later analysis, TCR association rates differed among HLA loci, with DRB1 alleles showing the most associated TCRs and HLA-C alleles showing the fewest. The cohort was sequenced for TCR beta chains only, and without alpha or paired-chain data the features that could be detected were limited. Immune exposure information for the cohort was limited to CMV serostatus. The classifier was reported to diagnose cytomegalovirus status with high specificity and sensitivity in both the original cohort and the validation cohort. Specific HLA alleles were associated with some 15,000 TCR beta sequences at a false discovery rate of 0.05 in a later analysis. A later genetic analysis reported fewer N-insertions in productive TCRs among donors in an Asian-associated ancestry cluster than the roughly 690-donor mean. It was suggested by the authors that the approach could potentially be generalized to other disease states and immunological phenotypes. Most CMV-associated TCR beta chains appeared to be HLA-restricted in a later analysis, and the HLA associations seemed to be driven largely by CMV exposure. In a later genetic analysis, a missense DCLRE1C variant was associated with V-gene and J-gene trimming of TCR beta chains, and the association was replicated in an independent cohort. In an earlier analysis of roughly 500 of the donors, most TCR beta V segments appeared in productive rearrangements about 87% or about 30% of the time, broadly matching IMGT annotations. Because counts were too low, approximately 18 rarely observed V segments, including chromosome 9 orphons, were excluded from the earlier analysis of fewer than 650 of the donors. In a later analysis, several top co-occurrence clusters were reported to appear linked to parvovirus B19, influenza, CMV and Epstein-Barr virus. In the study, about 150 TCR beta chains were listed as associated with cytomegalovirus. While some public TCRs were present in many individuals, most TCR sequences turned up only very rarely across donors. Linkage disequilibrium might explain the correlated functional status among segregating V segments, but an unknown experimental factor could not be ruled out. The sequencing pipeline was judged likely to have produced a cluster of highly shared sequence variants as a technical artifact. Sequencing depth was assumed to be roughly uniform across donors in the presence/absence analyses, though that assumption may not hold. Because HLA typing was unavailable for some donors at each locus, only the typed subset was used in association tests. Compared with equally common non-associated chains, HLA-associated TCR beta chains in a later analysis were more clonally expanded and had lower generation probabilities.

The cohort comprised 710 or so healthy bone marrow donors. At the time of sampling, every cohort member was nominally healthy, though immune exposures that went unrecorded were likely present. The donor was CMV seropositive and belonged to the group of 270 or so seropositive cohort members. Every donor gave a peripheral blood sample, and the peripheral blood mononuclear cells from that sample were used for TCR beta sequencing. Genomic DNA was extracted from the blood cell samples with the Qiagen DNeasy Blood Extraction Kit. This clone was observed once. Its antigen is unknown. It has no much larger one-base neighbor in the sample; base qualities were not kept. Library creation used the immunoSEQ multiplex PCR assay. For the multiplex PCR, a mixture combining 60 forward primers for TCR Vbeta segments and 13 reverse primers for TCR Jbeta segments was used. A multiplex PCR assay on genomic DNA amplified the CDR3 region of rearranged TCR beta genes. On the Illumina HiSeq System, the amplified TCR beta libraries were sequenced as 87-base-pair reads. The original methods were these. In a later analysis, roughly 80 million unique TCR beta chains were counted across the 500 to 850 repertoires, and roughly 11 million of these chains were shared by at least two donors. Raw reads were error-corrected and collapsed into unique sequences by a nearest-neighbor algorithm in which closely related sequences were merged to remove PCR and sequencing errors. CDR3 sequences were aligned to IMGT reference sequences to assign V, D and J gene segments. For a sequence to be retained, at least a six-nucleotide match to both a V gene segment and a J gene segment was required. A rearrangement was called productive if the CDR3 had no stop codons and remained in frame with V and J, and every other rearrangement was called non-productive. CDR3 was defined according to IMGT convention as the region running from the second conserved V-encoded cysteine to the conserved J-encoded phenylalanine. In an earlier analysis of approximately 500 of the donors, sequences lacking an unambiguous match to a single V gene segment were excluded. An earlier analysis of several hundred of the donors called V segments functional above 56.7% productive rearrangements and segregating when the between-donor standard deviation exceeded 5%. To diagnose cytomegalovirus status from the catalog of TCR beta chain sequences, a statistical classification framework was built. In a later analysis, TCR nucleotide sequences were compared against IMGT/GENE-DB human TR gene sequences so that V and J genes could be assigned. Using the TCRdist pipeline, a later analysis assigned CDR3 sequences along with most-parsimonious VDJ recombination scenarios. In a later analysis, each TCR beta chain was defined by its CDR3 amino acid sequence together with its V-gene family, and reads lacking a unique V-gene family were excluded. In a later analysis, 450 to 600 highly shared, low-generation-probability nucleotide sequences were removed to address suspected cross-contamination and a sequencing artifact. In a later analysis, a clonal expansion index for each public chain was calculated from normalized within-repertoire ranks of inferred template counts. A later analysis computed generation probabilities with a VDJ recombination model fitted to out-of-frame rearrangements, and checked the results against IGoR. A later analysis scored TCR-TCR, TCR-HLA and TCR-CMV co-occurrence with hypergeometric tests, applying a repertoire-size bias correction to TCR pairs. In a later analysis, false discovery rates were estimated by permuting HLA or CMV assignments 20 times. In a later analysis, co-occurring TCRs were grouped with DBSCAN, and TCRdist sequence similarity was added when clustering was performed within HLA-allele-positive subsets. Repertoires with fewer than 30,000 or more than 120,000 public chains, plus five repertoires with anomalous nucleotide sharing, were excluded from co-occurrence clustering. In TCRdb, the immuneACCESS table is reduced to in-frame sequences with V and J assigned. These tables do not hold every clone; where another copy was compared, an unresolved V gene accounts for under half, and the others remain unexplained. V and J calls plus clone size are reproduced from that table; the DNA served to infer D and trimming. Counted in this sample were over 150,000 clones; 65% to 85% of them appeared once. 2.5% to 3% of the sample is taken by the ten largest.

Sequencing was carried out using PBMCs. The clonotype was recovered from a woman aged 45-59 years in good health and CMV-seropositive.

For the CDR3, the sequence is CVTSPSGGEVEQYF. The DNA is TGTGTGACGTCGCCGAGCGGGGGGGAGGTCGAGCAGTACTTC. The rearranged segments are TRBV7-2 and TRBJ2-7, and TRBD2 aligns with 10 junction nucleotides. The CDR3 numbers 14 residues from cysteine through phenylalanine. The entry retains the CDR3 DNA only, 42 bases that are in frame from base 1. Per the germline V gene, SGHTA is the CDR1 and FQGNSA is the CDR2. The variable domain in full, with residues beyond the CDR3 obtained from the reference TRBV7-2 and TRBJ2-7 genes, is GAGVSQSPSNKVTEKGKDVELRCDPISGHTALYWYRQSLGQGLEFLIYFQGNSAPDKSGLPSDRFSAERTGGSVSTLTIQRTQQEDSAVYLCVTSPSGGEVEQYFGPGTRLTVT.